This T cell receptor (beta chain) appears in the sequencing data of a study of regulatory T cells in long-lasting Graves disease. This CDR3 is built from 19 residues. After removal of 10 bases from V and 4 bases from J, the junction contained 24 bases not matched to a gene. Per germline, CDR1 MNHEY and CDR2 SVGEGT. The authors built TCR beta libraries using iRepertoire HTBI primers and Arm-PCR of CDR3 regions. From the multiplex PCR reads, TCRdb called clonotypes with MiXCR, one entry per CDR3 protein. The table has about 520,000 distinct CDR3 sequences, around 12% seen once; the top ten hold about 8.3%. The time point here: newly diagnosed GD, antithyroid drugs for less than 3 months. RNA from PBMCs was the source of the TCR library. Clinicians diagnosed Graves' disease using American Thyroid Association guidelines. Another study also made use of these data, one on T cells in Graves' hyperthyroidism and ophthalmopathy. That study adds: Most thyroid clonotypes expanded above 0.001 were also detected in blood.

The starting material was peripheral blood mononuclear cells (PBMCs), obtained at new diagnosis, from a patient treated with antithyroid drugs. V and J are TRBV6-2 or TRBV6-3 and TRBJ2-4; 8 bases map to TRBD1. The TCR originated in a woman in her 30s with Graves disease. Here the CDR3 reads CAKYYQGAGSIWGKNIQYF. For the CDR3, the DNA is TGTGCCAAATACTATCAGGGGGCCGGATCTATCTGGGGGAAAAACATTCAGTACTTC.